This section outlines one T cell receptor (beta chain) sequence together with its context. What it binds is unknown. Only United States sites treated participants with HIV. The source of the sample is a study of long-term antiretroviral therapy in people with HIV. The assay, immunoSEQ v3.0, was run at survey level. Libraries were prepared by immunoSEQ multiplex PCR; TCRdb keeps only in-frame clonotypes and omits some of them. There are roughly 29,000 clones in the sample; over 90% occur only once, and around 3% lies in the top ten. Notes on the study in general: In samples taken after ART, diversity increased but remained below transplant donor control levels.

Germline V gives CDR1 SGHVS, CDR2 FNYEAQ. Trimming left V 0 bases short and J 5 bases short, with 12 bases between. The CDR3 sequence is 15 residues long. The V and J genes are TRBV7-6 and TRBJ2-3, with D perhaps TRBD1 or TRBD2 (5 bases each). This specimen was unsorted PBMCs, taken 5.3 years after starting antiretroviral therapy. The sequence was obtained from a man aged 50-59 years with HIV. CDR3 region: CASSLAGEGLDTQYF. The DNA of the CDR3 is TGTGCCAGCAGCTTAGCGGGTGAGGGGTTAGATACGCAGTATTTT.